The 27 T cell receptor beta chains reported below all come from one sample, sequenced in a study of blood T cell repertoires in COVID-19. Sequencing used immunoSEQ multiplex PCR; TCRdb keeps in-frame clones, though not all of them. This table holds about 320,000 clones, 88% found once. The sample consisted of peripheral blood. The receptor set was obtained from a woman aged 30 to 39 with COVID-19, enrolled during active disease.

This chain uses TRBV7-9 with TRBJ1-1, with a possible D match to TRBD1 (5 bases). The CDR3 runs 13 residues. The ends were cut back, 5 bases at V and 6 bases at J, with 13 bases in the middle. Germline CDR1 is SEHNR and CDR2 is FQNEAQ (reference sequence). The CDR3 protein is CASSPQDRPEAFF. The CDR3 DNA sequence: TGTGCCAGCAGCCCACAGGATAGACCTGAAGCTTTCTTT.

The chain joins TRBV18 to TRBJ2-7; the D gene is possibly TRBD1 (5 bases). CDR1 and CDR2 (germline): KGHSH, LQKENI. Trimming cost V 4 bases and J 4 bases, with 14 bases left between them. This CDR3 region has 14 residues. This CDR3 is CASSQMGKGYEQYF. CDR3 DNA: TGTGCCAGCTCACAAATGGGGAAGGGGTACGAGCAGTACTTC.

This clone was seen a single time. The gene calls are TRBV4-1 and TRBJ1-3, with D unclear. Trimming cost V 1 base and J 9 bases, with 10 bases left between them. The CDR3 loop spans 13 amino acids. The germline V gene has CDR1 MGHRA and CDR2 YSYEKL. Here the CDR3 DNA reads TGCGCCAGCAGCCAAGTAAACGCGCTCACCATATATTTT. It yields the protein CASSQVNALTIYF.

The table lists this clone with a count of one. The chain employs TRBV7-9 and TRBJ2-3; 7 bases map to TRBD1. V trimming: 5 bases; J trimming: 5 bases; junction bases outside the gene matches: 4. The CDR3 has 13 residues. Germline-derived CDR1 and CDR2 are SEHNR and FQNEAQ (reference sequence). This chain's CDR3 is CASSLGDRDTQYF. The DNA of the CDR3 is TGTGCCAGCAGCCTCGGGGACAGAGATACGCAGTATTTT.

The V gene is TRBV9, the J gene TRBJ2-7; TRBD2 agrees at 10 bases. The V gene's germline CDR1 is SGDLS and CDR2 YYNGEE. There are 15 residues in the CDR3. V lost 0 bases and J lost 1; bases outside the gene matches: 1. CDR3 nucleotides: TGTGCCAGCAGCGTAGGGACTAGCGGTTCCTACGAGCAGTACTTC. It codes for CASSVGTSGSYEQYF. Full variable domain (missing parts from reference TRBV9 and TRBJ2-7): DSGVTQTPKHLITATGQRVTLRCSPRSGDLSVYWYQQSLDQGLQFLIQYYNGEERAKGNILERFSAQQFPDLHSELNLSSLELGDSALYFCASSVGTSGSYEQYFGPGTRLTVT.

The J gene is TRBJ1-2, the V gene TRBV29-1; 9 nucleotides agree with TRBD1. The germline gives CDR1 SQVTM, CDR2 ANQGSEA. V was pared by 6 bases and J by 8 bases, with 10 bases of the junction left unmatched. This CDR3 contains 13 residues. In DNA form, the CDR3 reads TGCAGCGTACCAAACAGGGGGCATCAGGGCTACACCTTC. Its protein is CSVPNRGHQGYTF.

The V gene is TRBV12-3 or TRBV12-4, the J gene TRBJ1-1; no reliable D call. CDR3 length: 13 amino acids. Trimming took off 7 bases at V and 6 bases at J, with 15 bases between the two ends. The CDR3 region is CASISSVVSEAFF. The DNA for the CDR3 is TGTGCCAGCATTTCGTCGGTGGTATCTGAAGCTTTCTTT.

The chain recombines TRBV11-1 with TRBJ2-1; TRBD1 matches at 9 bases. Germline values: CDR1 SGHAT, CDR2 FQDESV (reference sequence). CDR3 length: 15 amino acids. Trimming removed 3 bases from V and 5 bases from J; junction bases left unmatched: 5. The CDR3: CASSFRTGVNNEQFF. In nucleotides, the CDR3 is TGTGCCAGCAGCTTTCGGACAGGGGTTAACAATGAGCAGTTCTTC.

The chain recombines TRBV5-6 with TRBJ1-1, with D maybe TRBD1 (6 bases). The CDR3 totals 13 residues. V was pared by 4 bases and J by 7 bases, with 14 bases between. Germline values: CDR1 SGHDT, CDR2 YYEEEE. The DNA of the CDR3 is TGTGCCAGCAGCAATACAGGGTTGGGTGAAGCTTTCTTT. Its translation is CASSNTGLGEAFF. Supplemented by reference TRBV5-6 and TRBJ1-1, the full variable domain reads DAGVTQSPTHLIKTRGQQVTLRCSPKSGHDTVSWYQQALGQGPQFIFQYYEEEERQRGNFPDRFSGHQFPNYSSELNVNALLLGDSALYLCASSNTGLGEAFFGQGTRLTVV.

The chain recombines TRBV2 with TRBJ1-2; 12 positions match TRBD1. This CDR3 has 17 amino acids. V was pared by 8 bases and J by 4 bases, with 14 bases of the junction left unmatched. The germline CDR1 and CDR2 sequences are SNHLY and FYNNEI. The CDR3 region is CASVGYGTGGISYGYTF. CDR3 coding DNA: TGTGCCAGCGTCGGGTATGGGACAGGGGGCATCAGCTATGGCTACACCTTC.

The chain links TRBV7-9 to TRBJ1-1, with 8 nucleotides matching TRBD1. The V segment lost 4 bases and the J segment 6 bases; nucleotides outside the gene matches: 10. The germline gives CDR1 SEHNR, CDR2 FQNEAQ (reference sequence). The CDR3 spans 15 residues. This CDR3 reads CASSSDPQGAPEAFF. DNA for the CDR3: TGTGCCAGCAGCTCCGACCCGCAGGGGGCCCCTGAAGCTTTCTTT.

The chain recombines TRBV14 with TRBJ1-6; 8 nucleotides match TRBD1. Germline CDR1 reads SGHDN; CDR2 reads FVKESK. This CDR3 is built from 13 residues. The J segment lost 9 bases and the V segment lost 4 bases, leaving 2 bases of the junction unmatched. CDR3 coding DNA: TGTGCCAGCAGCCTAGACAGGGGTTCACCCCTCCACTTT. Translating it yields CASSLDRGSPLHF.

This chain joins TRBV11-2 and TRBJ1-6; weak D call: TRBD1 (5 bases). The CDR3 is made up of 17 amino acids. Germline CDR1 reads SGHAT; CDR2 reads FQNNGV. V was shortened by 6 bases and J by 6 bases, with 21 bases between the two germline ends. CDR3 sequence (DNA): TGTGCCAGCAGGGGACTGGATATGGGGGGGATTAATTCACCCCTCCACTTT. Residues: CASRGLDMGGINSPLHF.

On this clone itself: Within the sample, other DNA sequences also encode this same CDR3. This chain connects TRBV7-2 to TRBJ1-5; 8 bases are shared with TRBD1. This CDR3 comprises 14 residues. Germline lookup yields CDR1 SGHTA and CDR2 FQGNSA. V trimming: 3 bases; J trimming: 3 bases; junction bases outside the gene matches: 1. CDR3: CASSLDRVNQPQHF. The CDR3 DNA reads as TGTGCCAGCAGCTTGGACAGGGTCAATCAGCCCCAGCATTTT. Variable domain in full (rest from reference TRBV7-2 and TRBJ1-5): GAGVSQSPSNKVTEKGKDVELRCDPISGHTALYWYRQSLGQGLEFLIYFQGNSAPDKSGLPSDRFSAERTGGSVSTLTIQRTQQEDSAVYLCASSLDRVNQPQHFGDGTRLSIL.

The V gene is TRBV19, the J gene TRBJ2-7, with 11 nucleotides matching TRBD1. After removal of 5 bases from V and 2 bases from J, the junction contained 2 bases not matched to a gene. Germline CDR1 LNHDA, CDR2 SQIVND (reference sequence). This CDR3 is 14 amino acids long. The CDR3 nucleotides read TGTGCCAGTAGTCTGGGACAGGGGGCCTACGAGCAGTACTTC. It yields the protein CASSLGQGAYEQYF.

The CDR3 region is CASSFRDSFNYGYTF. CDR3 coding DNA: TGTGCCAGCAGCTTCCGGGATTCATTTAACTATGGCTACACCTTC. The chain couples TRBV7-9 to TRBJ1-2; unclear D gene. Germline V CDR1 and CDR2: SEHNR, FQNEAQ (reference sequence). The CDR3 spans 15 residues. With 3 bases removed from V and 1 base from J, the gap between germline ends came to 12 bases. The complete variable domain, with remaining parts taken from reference TRBV7-9 and TRBJ1-2, reads DTGVSQNPRHKITKRGQNVTFRCDPISEHNRLYWYRQTLGQGPEFLTYFQNEAQLEKSRLLSDRFSAERPKGSFSTLEIQRTEQGDSAMYLCASSFRDSFNYGYTFGSGTRLTVV.

This chain uses TRBV15 with TRBJ2-3; 11 nucleotides match TRBD2. The CDR3 length is 16 residues. Per germline, CDR1 LNHNV and CDR2 YYDKDF (reference sequence). V dropped 4 bases and J dropped 1; count of bases not matched to a gene: 4. CDR3: CATSKTSGDGTDTQYF. DNA for the CDR3: TGTGCCACCAGCAAGACTAGCGGGGACGGCACAGATACGCAGTATTTT. The complete variable domain, with remaining parts taken from reference TRBV15 and TRBJ2-3, reads DAMVIQNPRYQVTQFGKPVTLSCSQTLNHNVMYWYQQKSSQAPKLLFHYYDKDFNNEADTPDNFQSRRPNTSFCFLDIRSPGLGDTAMYLCATSKTSGDGTDTQYFGPGTRLTVL.

The chain recombines TRBV20-1 with TRBJ1-2; TRBD1 matches 7 bases. The CDR3 is made up of 14 amino acids. The germline gives CDR1 DFQATT, CDR2 SNEGSKA (reference sequence). Trimming took 3 bases from V and 2 from J; bases not matched to a gene: 6. The CDR3 region has the DNA TGCAGTGCTAGTTTTGAGGGACAGAACTATGGCTACACCTTC. Its translation: CSASFEGQNYGYTF.

Points on this clone: Other nucleotide sequences in the sample specify the same CDR3. The chain employs TRBV5-1 and TRBJ1-4, with 10 bases that match TRBD1. The CDR3 covers 15 residues. Trimming at V came to 4 bases and at J to 8 bases, leaving 8 bases not matched to a gene. The germline CDR1 and CDR2 sequences are SGHRS and YFSETQ. CDR3 coding DNA: TGCGCCAGCAGCCCCGGGACAGGGGTCGGGGAAAAACTGTTTTTT. Translating gives CASSPGTGVGEKLFF.

This sequence joins TRBV7-9 and TRBJ1-4, with D possibly matching TRBD1 (5 bases). V was trimmed by 6 bases and J by 7 bases, leaving 12 bases between them. This CDR3 has 13 amino acids. The germline V gene has CDR1 SEHNR and CDR2 FQNEAQ (reference sequence). The CDR3 bases are TGTGCCAGCAGAAGGCCGGGGGGTGAAAAACTGTTTTTT. Its translation is CASRRPGGEKLFF.

The sample holds one count of this clone. V usage is TRBV4-2 and J usage is TRBJ2-1; the match to TRBD2 covers 9 bases. Trimming at V came to 1 base and at J to 1 base, leaving 5 bases not matched to a gene. Germline-derived CDR1 and CDR2 are LGHNA and YNFKEQ. The CDR3 contains 17 residues. CDR3 DNA: TGTGCCAGCAGCCAAGGTCTCGCGGGGGGGTCCTACAATGAGCAGTTCTTC. This encodes CASSQGLAGGSYNEQFF.

V and J are TRBV7-9 and TRBJ2-2, with a possible D match to TRBD2 (6 bases). With 3 bases removed from V and 5 bases from J, the gap between germline ends came to 7 bases. This CDR3 is built from 13 residues. Germline V gene lookup returns CDR1 SEHNR and CDR2 FQNEAQ (reference sequence). The CDR3 coding sequence is TGTGCCAGCAGCTTTGGGGGGACCGGGGAGCTGTTTTTT. Its translation: CASSFGGTGELFF.

The V and J genes are TRBV6-2 or TRBV6-3 and TRBJ2-7; the D gene is possibly TRBD1 (6 bases). This CDR3 contains 14 residues. The V and J ends lost 2 bases and 5 bases respectively, with 13 bases between them. The V gene's germline CDR1 is MNHEY and CDR2 SVGEGT. DNA for the CDR3: TGTGCCAGCAGTTACCGAAACAGGGCCGACGAGCAGTACGTC. Protein product: CASSYRNRADEQYV.

V is TRBV18 and J is TRBJ2-1, with D unclear. Germline CDR1 and CDR2: KGHSH and LQKENI. Trimming stripped 3 bases from V and 0 bases from J, with 15 bases between. This CDR3 has 17 amino acids. The CDR3 nucleotides read TGTGCCAGCTCACCTAGCCGACCCCTAAGCTCCTACAATGAGCAGTTCTTC. Protein: CASSPSRPLSSYNEQFF.

This clone was counted a few times. The chain joins TRBV6-4 to TRBJ1-1; perhaps TRBD1 as D (5 bases). The CDR3 sequence is 12 residues long. Deletions cut 9 bases from V and 1 base from J, with 9 bases between. CDR1 and CDR2 from the germline V gene are MRHNA and SNTAGT. The chain's CDR3 is CASVRGNTEAFF. The DNA for the CDR3 is TGTGCCAGTGTTAGGGGGAACACTGAAGCTTTCTTT.

The chain has TRBV29-1 and TRBJ2-5; the match to TRBD2 covers 9 bases. Trimming took 7 bases from V and 0 from J; bases not matched to a gene: 6. The length of the CDR3 is 14 residues. Germline-derived CDR1 and CDR2 are SQVTM and ANQGSEA. CDR3: CSAPGTSNQETQYF. The CDR3 nucleotides are TGCAGCGCACCCGGGACTAGCAACCAAGAGACCCAGTACTTC.

This clone was observed a few times. V and J are TRBV6-4 and TRBJ1-1; weak D call: TRBD1 (5 bases). The CDR3 runs to 15 residues. Trimming removed 3 bases at V and 3 bases at J, with 14 bases between. Per germline, CDR1 MRHNA and CDR2 SNTAGT. CDR3: CASSEVGGHYTEAFF. CDR3 nucleotides: TGTGCCAGCAGTGAAGTAGGCGGACATTACACTGAAGCTTTCTTT.